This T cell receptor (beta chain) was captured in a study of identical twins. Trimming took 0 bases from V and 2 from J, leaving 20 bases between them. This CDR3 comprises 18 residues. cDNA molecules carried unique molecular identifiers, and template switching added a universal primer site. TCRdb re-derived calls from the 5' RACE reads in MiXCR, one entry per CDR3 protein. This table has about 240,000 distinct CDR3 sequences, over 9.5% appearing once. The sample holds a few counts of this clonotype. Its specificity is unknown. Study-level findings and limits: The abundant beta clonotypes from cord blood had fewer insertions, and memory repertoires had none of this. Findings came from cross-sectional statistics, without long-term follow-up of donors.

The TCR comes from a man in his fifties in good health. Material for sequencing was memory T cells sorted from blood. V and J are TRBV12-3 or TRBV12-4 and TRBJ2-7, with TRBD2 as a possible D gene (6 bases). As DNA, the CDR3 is TGTGCCAGCAGTTTAGCGTTGAGTAGCGGAACTACCCCCTACGAGCAGTACTTC. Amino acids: CASSLALSSGTTPYEQYF.